This T cell receptor (beta chain) appears in the sequencing data of a study of blood T cell repertoires in COVID-19. About the research overall: COVID-19 samples collected from the United States, Italy and Spain covered acute and convalescent phases.

Enrollees, about 18 to 89 years old, lived in about two dozen US areas. Which cohort a participant joined came from the clinical history participants gave. Authors' methods: Reference gene primer amplification in the assay estimated nucleated cell counts. Using immunoSEQ multiplex PCR, the repertoire was profiled, and TCRdb retains in-frame clones only, with some absent. The V and J calls and clone size come from that table; D and trimming were worked out from the DNA. The data contain approximately 200,000 clones, 84% of them singletons. The CDR3 is 14 residues long. V dropped 6 bases and J dropped 4 bases, with 15 bases sitting between them. Germline loops: CDR1 LNHDA, CDR2 SQIVND (reference sequence).

The chain couples TRBV19 to TRBJ1-2; D not resolved. The TCR comes from a man in his 60s who had recovered from COVID-19. Sequenced: PBMCs or T cells enriched from blood (not recorded which). The DNA for the CDR3 is TGTGCCAGTAGGTCCCAAGGTAGCCGCTATGGCTACACCTTC. Translating gives CASRSQGSRYGYTF.